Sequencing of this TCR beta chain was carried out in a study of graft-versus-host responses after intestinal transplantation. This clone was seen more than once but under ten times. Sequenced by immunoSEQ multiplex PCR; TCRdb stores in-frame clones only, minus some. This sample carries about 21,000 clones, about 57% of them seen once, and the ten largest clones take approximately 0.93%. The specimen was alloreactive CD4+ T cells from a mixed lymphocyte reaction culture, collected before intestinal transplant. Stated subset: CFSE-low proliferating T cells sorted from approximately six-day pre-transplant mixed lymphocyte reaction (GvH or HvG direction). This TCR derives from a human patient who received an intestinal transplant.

CDR3 residues: CASSVGGRGAQETQYF. In DNA, the CDR3 is TGTGCCAGCAGCGTAGGGGGGCGGGGGGCCCAAGAGACCCAGTACTTC. The gene calls are TRBV9 and TRBJ2-5; 8 bases fit TRBD2. Germline assignment: CDR1 SGDLS and CDR2 YYNGEE. The CDR3 consists of 16 residues. Losses at the gene ends were 0 bases for V and 1 base for J; bases not matched to a gene: 5.